This TCR beta chain was sequenced during a study of blood T cell repertoires in COVID-19. Across the study: T cells, B-cell-depleted T cells, or PBMCs provided the cDNA or gDNA that served as material.

The CDR3 consists of 14 residues. V lost 7 bases to trimming and J lost 4 bases; unmatched junction nucleotides: 10. CDR1 and CDR2 (germline): MNHEY, SVGAGI. As originally analysed: Amplified reference gene primers provided the basis for estimating nucleated cell counts. Assay used: immunoSEQ multiplex PCR; TCRdb lists only in-frame clones, some missing. The V and J calls and clone size are taken from that table; D and trimming were inferred from the DNA. Here the sample spans about 250,000 clones, approximately 90% being singletons. The sequence derives from a woman aged 25 to 39 with active or convalescent COVID-19. This sequence joins TRBV6-5 and TRBJ2-7; TRBD1 agrees at 7 bases. Sequenced material: peripheral blood. The CDR3 bases are TGTGCCAGCACCTATGACAGGGTAGGGTACGAGCAGTACTTC. Its protein product is CASTYDRVGYEQYF.